This T cell receptor (beta chain) appears in the sequencing data of a study of cytomegalovirus exposure and HLA in healthy donors. General study points: Several of the most significant clusters appeared, in a later analysis, to be linked to common viral pathogens. Follow-up analysis later connected one missense variant in DCLRE1C with trimming of TCR beta V- and J-genes. Per a later analysis, 18,000 or so TCR beta sequences showed association with HLA alleles at 0.05 false discovery rate. Accurate predictions that matched the HLA-A and HLA-B alleles of most subjects were reportedly made from TCR beta sequences.

In the PCR, 60 Vbeta and 13 Jbeta primers were used. The repertoire was sequenced with immunoSEQ multiplex PCR; TCRdb's copy has only in-frame clones and lacks some. The profile shows under 100,000 clones, 76% of them singletons. The length of the CDR3 is 13 residues. Per germline, CDR1 SGHRS and CDR2 YFSETQ. V lost 4 bases to trimming and J lost 2 bases, with 9 bases between them. This clone was observed a handful of times. The antigen is undetermined. The receptor was derived from a man aged 40-50 years in good health and CMV-seronegative. This chain uses TRBV5-1 with TRBJ1-2; a weak D match, TRBD1 (5 bases). Input material: PBMCs. The CDR3 protein is CASSGAGNYGYTF. In nucleotides, the CDR3 is TGCGCCAGCAGCGGGGCAGGGAACTATGGCTACACCTTC.